A selection of T cell receptor beta chains follows, all from one sample in a study of CD8+ T cells in alopecia areata. Clones were read by immunoSEQ multiplex PCR, and TCRdb kept only the in-frame ones, dropping some. The profile shows roughly 180,000 clones, approximately 51% of them singletons. Specimen: CD8+ T cells sorted from blood, collected around week 53, from a patient treated with tofacitinib. These TCRs come from a human donor with alopecia areata. Each CDR3 is given with its conserved first and last residue. The D gene is left open where the match is weak. Only some rows state a clone size, as once, few, many or a class for expanded clones.

CDR3 DNA: TGTGCCAGCAGTTTATTTCCAGGGCAGGGTCAGCCCCAGCATTTT; CDR3 protein: CASSLFPGQGQPQHF; J gene: TRBJ1-5; V gene: TRBV27; clone size: NA; D gene: NA
CDR3 DNA: TGCAGCGTTGCTTCCAGGGGTGTCTATGGCTACACCTTC; CDR3 protein: CSVASRGVYGYTF; J gene: TRBJ1-2; V gene: TRBV29-1; clone size: NA; D gene: NA
CDR3 DNA: TGCAGCGTCTCGAACTCTGGGGCCAACGTCCTGACTTTC; CDR3 protein: CSVSNSGANVLTF; J gene: TRBJ2-6; V gene: TRBV29-1; clone size: NA; D gene: NA
CDR3 DNA: TGTGCCAGCAGAGGGATGGACGGCGGCAATCAGCCCCAGCATTTT; CDR3 protein: CASRGMDGGNQPQHF; J gene: TRBJ1-5; V gene: TRBV2; clone size: once; D gene: NA
CDR3 DNA: TGTGCCAGCAGCTTAAAGAGGGCCTACAATGAGCAGTTCTTC; CDR3 protein: CASSLKRAYNEQFF; J gene: TRBJ2-1; V gene: TRBV7-8; clone size: few; D gene: NA
CDR3 DNA: TGCGCCAGCAGCTCCGGGACTAGCGGGGGGGAGACCCAGTACTTC; CDR3 protein: CASSSGTSGGETQYF; J gene: TRBJ2-5; V gene: TRBV5-1; clone size: few; D gene: TRBD2
CDR3 DNA: TGTGCCAGCAGTTACTCTACAGGGGGCTACGACGAGCAGTACTTC; CDR3 protein: CASSYSTGGYDEQYF; J gene: TRBJ2-7; V gene: TRBV6-5; clone size: NA; D gene: TRBD1
CDR3 DNA: TGTGCCAGCAGCTTAAACATTCGTCTGTTACAAGAGACCCAGTACTTC; CDR3 protein: CASSLNIRLLQETQYF; J gene: TRBJ2-5; V gene: TRBV5-6; clone size: NA; D gene: NA
CDR3 DNA: TGTGCCAGCAGCTTAGAGGGACAGGGGGTTTCCTGGTGGCAGTTCTTC; CDR3 protein: CASSLEGQGVSWWQFF; J gene: TRBJ2-1; V gene: TRBV7-9; clone size: NA; D gene: TRBD1
CDR3 DNA: TGTGCCAGCAGCGTAGATTTGTGGGACAAGGAAGCTTTCTTT; CDR3 protein: CASSVDLWDKEAFF; J gene: TRBJ1-1; V gene: TRBV9; clone size: once; D gene: NA
CDR3 DNA: TGTGCCAGCAGTTTAGGGACAGGGGGCGTTGAGACCCAGTACTTC; CDR3 protein: CASSLGTGGVETQYF; J gene: TRBJ2-5; V gene: TRBV28; clone size: NA; D gene: TRBD1
CDR3 DNA: TGTGCCAGCAGCCCAACGACAGGTAGCAATCAGCCCCAGCATTTT; CDR3 protein: CASSPTTGSNQPQHF; J gene: TRBJ1-5; V gene: TRBV7-9; clone size: NA; D gene: NA
CDR3 DNA: TGTGCCAGCAGCGTGTCAAGCCCCAGCTCCTACAATGAGCAGTTCTTC; CDR3 protein: CASSVSSPSSYNEQFF; J gene: TRBJ2-1; V gene: TRBV9; clone size: NA; D gene: NA
CDR3 DNA: TGTGCCAGCAGCTTTTTAACTCACGGGGAGACCCAGTACTTC; CDR3 protein: CASSFLTHGETQYF; J gene: TRBJ2-5; V gene: TRBV7-9; clone size: NA; D gene: NA
CDR3 DNA: TGTGCCAGCAGCTTTCTGGGGTCTGAAGCTTTCTTT; CDR3 protein: CASSFLGSEAFF; J gene: TRBJ1-1; V gene: TRBV5-6; clone size: NA; D gene: NA
CDR3 DNA: TGTGCCAGCCTGTCGTTGGATACGCAGTATTTT; CDR3 protein: CASLSLDTQYF; J gene: TRBJ2-3; V gene: TRBV27; clone size: few; D gene: NA
CDR3 DNA: TGTGCCAGCGGGGTGGGACCCTCCCTCGGAGATACGCAGTATTTT; CDR3 protein: CASGVGPSLGDTQYF; J gene: TRBJ2-3; V gene: TRBV6-1; clone size: NA; D gene: NA
CDR3 DNA: TGTGCCAGCAGTCCCCACACCTCCTACGAGCAGTACTTC; CDR3 protein: CASSPHTSYEQYF; J gene: TRBJ2-7; V gene: TRBV7-9; clone size: NA; D gene: NA
CDR3 DNA: TGTGCCAGCAGTTTAGGAGTTCGGGTAAGCACTGAAGCTTTCTTT; CDR3 protein: CASSLGVRVSTEAFF; J gene: TRBJ1-1; V gene: TRBV27; clone size: NA; D gene: NA
CDR3 DNA: TGTGCCAGCAGTGACCTCACCGGGAACCAGCCCCAGCATTTT; CDR3 protein: CASSDLTGNQPQHF; J gene: TRBJ1-5; V gene: TRBV25-1; clone size: few; D gene: NA
CDR3 DNA: TGTGCCACCATGGACCGAGGGAACACTGAAGCTTTCTTT; CDR3 protein: CATMDRGNTEAFF; J gene: TRBJ1-1; V gene: TRBV15; clone size: once; D gene: NA
CDR3 DNA: TGTGCCAGCAGCCAAGACCTAGACAGTGAGACCCAGTACTTC; CDR3 protein: CASSQDLDSETQYF; J gene: TRBJ2-5; V gene: TRBV14; clone size: few; D gene: NA
CDR3 DNA: TGTGCCAGCAGTTACAGGGAGGGGAATCAGCCCCAGCATTTT; CDR3 protein: CASSYREGNQPQHF; J gene: TRBJ1-5; V gene: TRBV13; clone size: NA; D gene: NA
CDR3 DNA: TGTGCCAGCAGCCTCGGGGGGGCTGGGTCCTACGAGCAGTACTTC; CDR3 protein: CASSLGGAGSYEQYF; J gene: TRBJ2-7; V gene: TRBV7-3; clone size: NA; D gene: TRBD2
CDR3 DNA: TGTGCCAGCAGTTTAGGCCAGGGATGGGGACCAAATTCACCCCTCCACTTT; CDR3 protein: CASSLGQGWGPNSPLHF; J gene: TRBJ1-6; V gene: TRBV27; clone size: NA; D gene: NA
CDR3 DNA: TGTGCCAGCAGTTACGAGGGCAGCTCCTACGAGCAGTACTTC; CDR3 protein: CASSYEGSSYEQYF; J gene: TRBJ2-7; V gene: TRBV6-5; clone size: NA; D gene: NA
CDR3 DNA: TGTGCCAGCAGTCTCCGGTTAGGGAACACTGAAGCTTTCTTT; CDR3 protein: CASSLRLGNTEAFF; J gene: TRBJ1-1; V gene: TRBV6-5; clone size: NA; D gene: NA
CDR3 DNA: TGTGCCTGGAGTGTAACAGGTGGGGACACTGAAGCTTTCTTT; CDR3 protein: CAWSVTGGDTEAFF; J gene: TRBJ1-1; V gene: TRBV30; clone size: NA; D gene: NA
CDR3 DNA: TGTGCCAGCTCACCCCCAACAGGGGTGGGCTCCTACAATGAGCAGTTCTTC; CDR3 protein: CASSPPTGVGSYNEQFF; J gene: TRBJ2-1; V gene: TRBV18; clone size: NA; D gene: TRBD1
CDR3 DNA: TGTGCCAGCAGTGAAGTACCAGGGTGGACTGAAGCTTTCTTT; CDR3 protein: CASSEVPGWTEAFF; J gene: TRBJ1-1; V gene: TRBV6-1; clone size: NA; D gene: NA
CDR3 DNA: TGTGCCAGCAGCGCCCGACAGTTCACCACAGATACGCAGTATTTT; CDR3 protein: CASSARQFTTDTQYF; J gene: TRBJ2-3; V gene: TRBV5-4; clone size: NA; D gene: NA
CDR3 DNA: TGTGCCAGCAGCCGCGGGGAGCGGGGTCCCGTGGAGACCCAGTACTTC; CDR3 protein: CASSRGERGPVETQYF; J gene: TRBJ2-5; V gene: TRBV4-2; clone size: few; D gene: TRBD2
CDR3 DNA: TGCAGCGCAACCATCGGGAACAATCAGCCCCAGCATTTT; CDR3 protein: CSATIGNNQPQHF; J gene: TRBJ1-5; V gene: TRBV29-1; clone size: NA; D gene: NA
CDR3 DNA: TGTGCCAGCAGTCTCGGGACAGGGCGAGGGGAGCAGTACTTC; CDR3 protein: CASSLGTGRGEQYF; J gene: TRBJ2-7; V gene: TRBV27; clone size: NA; D gene: TRBD1
CDR3 DNA: TGTGCCAGCAGCTTTATCGGATCCGAGCAGTACTTC; CDR3 protein: CASSFIGSEQYF; J gene: TRBJ2-7; V gene: TRBV7-6; clone size: once; D gene: NA
CDR3 DNA: TGCAGCGCCACCCAAGGCTCGAACACTGAAGCTTTCTTT; CDR3 protein: CSATQGSNTEAFF; J gene: TRBJ1-1; V gene: TRBV29-1; clone size: NA; D gene: NA
CDR3 DNA: TGTGCCAGCAACGGACAGACAAACTTCGAGCAGTACTTC; CDR3 protein: CASNGQTNFEQYF; J gene: TRBJ2-7; V gene: TRBV2; clone size: once; D gene: NA
CDR3 DNA: TGTGCTAGCAGCTTAGGTGCTAGCACAGATACGCAGTATTTT; CDR3 protein: CASSLGASTDTQYF; J gene: TRBJ2-3; V gene: TRBV7-7; clone size: NA; D gene: NA
CDR3 DNA: TGTGCCTGGAGTGACGGCAGTTTGGATGAAAAACTGTTTTTT; CDR3 protein: CAWSDGSLDEKLFF; J gene: TRBJ1-4; V gene: TRBV30; clone size: NA; D gene: NA
CDR3 DNA: TGTGCCAGCAGCAAGACAGAGTCCTATGGCTACACCTTC; CDR3 protein: CASSKTESYGYTF; J gene: TRBJ1-2; V gene: TRBV27; clone size: few; D gene: NA
CDR3 DNA: TGTGCCAGCAGCGAACAGCCTCTAGGTGGCTACACCTTC; CDR3 protein: CASSEQPLGGYTF; J gene: TRBJ1-2; V gene: TRBV5-6; clone size: NA; D gene: NA
CDR3 DNA: TGTGCCAGCAGCGTAGGGTACAAGGGGGGCCTGAACACTGAAGCTTTCTTT; CDR3 protein: CASSVGYKGGLNTEAFF; J gene: TRBJ1-1; V gene: TRBV9; clone size: few; D gene: NA